This TCR beta chain was retrieved from a study of blood T cell repertoires in COVID-19 (dated by TCRdb to between 2020 and 2021). About the full investigation: Samples covering the acute and convalescent phases of COVID-19 were provided by collaborators in the United States, Italy and Spain. Sample metadata almost always included a de-identified subject ID, COVID-19 status, age in years and sex. The repertoires were released in a freely available public database intended as a resource for research on the immune response to SARS-CoV-2. The samples were drawn from two sources: the first 160 participants of the ongoing ImmuneRACE study, and over 1,000 subjects contributed by 6 global collaborators. The material from the prospective study consisted of cDNA or gDNA derived from T cells, B-cell-depleted T cells, or PBMCs. Where HLA class I and class II types were available, the types were taken from metadata supplied by the sample provider, not from assay-based typing. Deeply sampled blood TCRbeta repertoires from subjects exposed to, actively infected with, or recovered from COVID-19 were included in the dataset. Broader findings and caveats from the paper: Clinical and demographic metadata were provided uncurated, with the amount varying by source and participant.

Concerning this clone itself: Its antigen remains unidentified. Base qualities are missing; no much larger clone stands one base away.

Enrolling through a virtual design, the prospective study's participants ranged in age from roughly 18 to 90 years and lived across about two dozen United States geographic areas. To assign participants to cohorts, the prospective study relied on clinical history that participants themselves reported in a screening survey and a study questionnaire. For ImmuneRACE Cohort 3, a participant was defined as recovered based on two consecutive negative NP/OP PCR tests, clearance by a healthcare professional, or resolution of symptoms. In the prospective study, whole blood, serum and a nasopharyngeal or oropharyngeal swab were collected from each participant by mobile phlebotomists. Over an approximately 2-month period, participants in the prospective study had the option of providing additional blood draws and questionnaires. Blood samples from the prospective study were shipped frozen or at room temperature prior to DNA extraction.

TCRbeta CDR3 regions were amplified from genomic DNA using the immunoSEQ Assay, a bias-controlled multiplex PCR. For the original study's pipeline: The number of nucleated cells in each sample was estimated from the amplification of reference gene primers within the assay. To quantify the absolute abundance of each unique TCRbeta CDR3 rearrangement, sequence reads were collapsed and filtered. For each sample, productive Simpson clonality was calculated as the square root of Simpson's diversity index across productive rearrangements. In TCRdb, the immuneACCESS table is reduced to in-frame sequences with V and J assigned. These tables do not hold every clone; where another copy was compared, an unresolved V gene accounts for under half, and the others remain unexplained. V, J and clone size are taken as reported in that table, and D and trimming were inferred from the DNA itself. The sample table contains approximately 280,000 clones; only one count was recorded for approximately 89% of them. The top ten constitute over 2.5% of the sample.

Relative to germline, V is 5 bases shorter and J is 0 bases shorter, with 11 bases between their ends. From the cysteine up to the phenylalanine, the CDR3 has a length of 14 residues. The entry retains the CDR3 DNA only, 42 bases that are in frame from base 1. The germline V gene (reference sequence) sets CDR1 to GTSNPN and CDR2 to SVGIG. The source material was PBMCs or T cells enriched from blood (not recorded which). The chain was built from TRBV30 and TRBJ1-3; the D gene assignment is ambiguous. This TCR was recovered from a woman aged 18-35 years who had recovered from COVID-19. The CDR3 reads CAWLSVSSGNTIYF. At the DNA level, the sequence is TGTGCCTGGCTTAGCGTGAGCTCTGGAAACACCATATATTTT.